This is a list of T cell receptor beta chains from one sample in a study of T cell responses to AZD1222 COVID-19 vaccine. Using immunoSEQ multiplex PCR, the repertoire was profiled, and TCRdb retains in-frame clones only, with some absent. This repertoire shows fewer than 200,000 clones, around 89% found once; its top ten account for 20% to 30%. This specimen consisted of peripheral blood, obtained 28 days after the second AZD1222 dose. The receptors originated from an adult who received the AZD1222 COVID-19 vaccine. Both conserved end residues are part of each CDR3. The D gene is left open where the match is weak. Rows may omit the clone size; those that give it use once, few, many or a size class.

TRBV7-9	TRBJ2-7	few	-	CASSLDVRAYEQYF	TGTGCCAGCAGCTTAGATGTCAGGGCCTACGAGCAGTACTTC
TRBV7-2	TRBJ1-5	-	-	CASSLAPDSNQPQHF	TGTGCCAGCAGCTTAGCGCCGGATAGCAATCAGCCCCAGCATTTT
TRBV7-9	TRBJ2-1	-	-	CASSPGSNEQFF	TGTGCCAGCAGCCCCGGATCCAATGAGCAGTTCTTC
TRBV7-2	TRBJ2-7	-	TRBD2	CASSSGLAGEEPSYEQYF	TGTGCCAGCAGCTCGGGACTAGCGGGAGAGGAGCCCTCCTACGAGCAGTACTTC
TRBV6-5	TRBJ1-5	-	-	CASSYLGNQPQHF	TGTGCCAGCAGTTACCTAGGTAATCAGCCCCAGCATTTT
TRBV5-1	TRBJ2-7	-	-	CASSLDTYEQYF	TGCGCCAGCAGCTTGGACACCTACGAGCAGTACTTC
TRBV5-1	TRBJ2-2	-	TRBD1	CASSWTGDPGELFF	TGCGCCAGCAGCTGGACAGGGGACCCCGGGGAGCTGTTTTTT
TRBV2	TRBJ2-2	once	-	CASGWRGSGTGELFF	TGTGCCAGCGGGTGGCGAGGGAGTGGCACCGGGGAGCTGTTTTTT
TRBV3-1/TRBV3-2	TRBJ2-7	-	-	CASSQVKFLGANLHEQYF	TGTGCCAGCAGCCAAGTGAAGTTTCTCGGGGCGAACCTCCACGAGCAGTACTTC
TRBV19	TRBJ1-5	-	-	CASSIAANQPQHF	TGTGCCAGTAGTATAGCAGCAAATCAGCCCCAGCATTTT
TRBV5-8	TRBJ2-5	once	-	CASSLDYQETQYF	TGTGCCAGCAGCTTGGACTACCAAGAGACCCAGTACTTC
TRBV6-5	TRBJ1-5	-	-	CASSPSGVNQPQHF	TGTGCCAGCAGTCCCTCAGGGGTCAATCAGCCCCAGCATTTT
TRBV20-1	TRBJ1-2	-	-	CSASRQTSNPFGYTF	TGCAGTGCTAGTAGGCAGACCTCAAACCCCTTTGGCTACACCTTC
TRBV7-9	TRBJ2-2	-	-	CASSLSTGHGSGELFF	TGTGCCAGCAGCTTATCGACAGGTCATGGGTCCGGGGAGCTGTTTTTT
TRBV30	TRBJ2-2	-	TRBD2	CAWSFRTSTGELFF	TGTGCCTGGAGTTTCCGGACTAGCACCGGGGAGCTGTTTTTT
TRBV6-2/TRBV6-3	TRBJ1-1	-	-	CASSYSIPVKLNTEAFF	TGTGCCAGCAGTTACTCGATTCCCGTGAAACTGAACACTGAAGCTTTCTTT
TRBV21-1	TRBJ2-1	-	-	CASSLPRGRNEQFF	TGTGCCAGCAGTCTTCCCCGGGGTAGAAATGAGCAGTTCTTC
TRBV6-5	TRBJ1-4	-	TRBD1	CASRDRGLEKLFF	TGTGCCAGCAGGGACAGGGGCTTAGAAAAACTGTTTTTT
TRBV7-6	TRBJ2-7	-	-	CASARNQGHSYEQYF	TGTGCCAGCGCCCGGAACCAGGGCCACTCCTACGAGCAGTACTTC
TRBV27	TRBJ2-7	-	-	CASSRAAGGAQTYEQYF	TGTGCCAGCAGTCGTGCCGCGGGCGGAGCCCAAACCTACGAGCAGTACTTC
TRBV19	TRBJ2-1	-	TRBD2	CASSITSGRLGNEQFF	TGTGCCAGTAGTATTACTAGCGGGAGGCTGGGCAATGAGCAGTTCTTC
TRBV5-1	TRBJ2-7	-	TRBD2	CASTDVLAGEGEQYF	TGCGCCAGCACGGATGTCCTAGCGGGAGAGGGGGAGCAGTACTTC
TRBV19	TRBJ2-7	-	-	CASSGRQRYEQYF	TGTGCCAGTAGTGGACGACAGCGCTACGAGCAGTACTTC
TRBV29-1	TRBJ1-1	-	TRBD1	CSVARQGASTEAFF	TGCAGCGTTGCCCGGCAGGGGGCCAGCACTGAAGCTTTCTTT